The present T cell receptor (beta chain) was sequenced within a study of T cells in Graves' hyperthyroidism and ophthalmopathy. What was amplified from RNA transcripts were TCR beta CDR3 regions. During a first-round RT-PCR of the TCR CDR3, the HTBI primer set was used. One entry per CDR3 protein results from TCRdb running MiXCR on the multiplex PCR reads. The profile shows under 250,000 distinct CDR3 sequences, about 25% of them singletons. Germline CDR1 and CDR2: MDHEN and SYDVKM. CDR3 length equals 14 residues. J lost 6 bases, V lost 5 bases, and 8 bases had no gene match. At least ten counts were recorded for this clonotype.

Sequenced sample: blood. This TCR derives from a woman aged 40 to 55 with Graves' ophthalmopathy. The gene calls are TRBV28 and TRBJ2-7; 9 bases are a match to TRBD2. CDR3 amino acids: CASSPAGGPFEQYF. In nucleotides, the CDR3 is TGTGCCAGCAGTCCGGCGGGGGGGCCCTTCGAGCAGTACTTC.